The rows below give T cell receptor beta chains drawn from one sample of a study of blood T cells in healthy people across ages. One entry per CDR3 protein results from TCRdb running MiXCR on the 5' RACE reads. This table holds about 630,000 distinct CDR3 sequences, around 20% found once. The sequenced material came from blood. The receptors stem from a man between 65 and 80 years old in good health. The CDR3 runs from the conserved cysteine through the conserved F or W. A D gene is named only where the DNA matches it firmly. Clone size is given for some rows only: seen once, a few or many times, or a class if the clone is expanded.

V gene,D gene,clone size,J gene,CDR3 length,CDR3 protein,CDR3 DNA
TRBV14,-,-,TRBJ1-2,15,CASSQVTGARYGYTF,TGTGCCAGCAGCCAAGTTACGGGGGCCCGATATGGCTACACCTTC
TRBV7-9,-,many,TRBJ2-7,16,CASSLPPGTVTYEQYF,TGTGCCAGCAGCCTCCCCCCCGGGACGGTAACCTACGAGCAGTACTTC
TRBV18,-,few,TRBJ2-1,14,CASSIRSGVDEQFF,TGTGCCAGCTCAATTAGGTCAGGGGTGGATGAGCAGTTCTTC
TRBV7-2,TRBD1,-,TRBJ1-2,13,CASRLGQGGGYTF,TGTGCCAGCAGATTAGGACAGGGCGGTGGCTACACCTTC
TRBV29-1,-,few,TRBJ2-7,13,CSVDGHAEGEQYF,TGCAGCGTTGACGGACATGCTGAGGGCGAGCAGTACTTC
TRBV20-1,-,-,TRBJ2-3,14,CSARSGLDTDTQYF,TGCAGTGCTAGAAGCGGGCTGGACACAGATACGCAGTATTTT
TRBV14,TRBD1,few,TRBJ2-2,15,CASSQRTGIAGELFF,TGTGCCAGCAGCCAAAGGACAGGGATCGCCGGGGAGCTGTTTTTT
TRBV10-3,TRBD1,few,TRBJ1-1,14,CAISETGANTEAFF,TGTGCCATCAGTGAGACAGGGGCGAACACTGAAGCTTTCTTT
TRBV6-2/TRBV6-3,-,-,TRBJ1-3,16,CASSPLGTFSGNTIYF,TGTGCCAGCAGCCCTCTCGGGACATTCAGCGGAAACACCATATATTTT
TRBV4-3,TRBD2,few,TRBJ2-6,19,CASSQDRGTSVSGANVLTF,TGCGCCAGCAGCCAAGATCGAGGGACTAGCGTCTCTGGGGCCAACGTCCTGACTTTC
TRBV24-1,TRBD1,-,TRBJ2-4,13,CATSARQGDIQYF,TGTGCCACCAGTGCGAGACAGGGAGACATTCAGTACTTC
TRBV7-2,-,-,TRBJ2-3,20,CASSLRSGVAGTQGPDTQYF,TGTGCCAGCAGCCTACGATCGGGGGTAGCGGGGACACAGGGGCCAGATACGCAGTATTTT
TRBV6-5,-,few,TRBJ2-5,13,CASRDRQRETQYF,TGTGCCAGCCGAGACAGGCAAAGGGAGACCCAGTACTTC
TRBV6-6,-,-,TRBJ2-5,16,CASSYPLTGNQETQYF,TGTGCCAGCAGTTACCCCTTGACAGGAAACCAAGAGACCCAGTACTTC
TRBV30,-,many,TRBJ1-2,13,CAWSPQGHYGYTF,TGTGCCTGGAGTCCCCAGGGCCACTATGGCTACACCTTC
TRBV6-2/TRBV6-3,-,few,TRBJ2-3,15,CASSYSSEGLDTQYF,TGTGCCAGCAGTTACTCGAGTGAGGGATTGGATACGCAGTATTTT
TRBV20-1,TRBD2,-,TRBJ2-5,14,CSSYGVGAGETQYF,TGCAGTTCTTACGGGGTGGGAGCGGGGGAGACCCAGTACTTC
TRBV27,TRBD2,few,TRBJ2-1,18,CASSLVRAGGPIYNEQFF,TGTGCCAGCAGTTTGGTCCGGGCGGGAGGGCCCATCTACAATGAGCAGTTCTTC
TRBV5-5,-,few,TRBJ1-4,13,CASSGGLNEKLFF,TGTGCCAGCAGCGGGGGCTTGAATGAAAAACTGTTTTTT
TRBV7-9,-,few,TRBJ2-5,12,CASSSSWETQYF,TGTGCCAGCAGTTCCTCTTGGGAGACCCAGTACTTC